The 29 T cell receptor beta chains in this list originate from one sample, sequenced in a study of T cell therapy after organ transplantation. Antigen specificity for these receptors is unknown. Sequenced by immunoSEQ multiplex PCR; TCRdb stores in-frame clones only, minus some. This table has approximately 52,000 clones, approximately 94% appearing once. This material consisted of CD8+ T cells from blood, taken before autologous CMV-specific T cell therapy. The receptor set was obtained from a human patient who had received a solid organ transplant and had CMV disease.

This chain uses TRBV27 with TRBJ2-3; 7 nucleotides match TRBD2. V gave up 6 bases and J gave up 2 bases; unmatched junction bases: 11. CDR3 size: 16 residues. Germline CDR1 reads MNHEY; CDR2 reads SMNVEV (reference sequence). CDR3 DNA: TGTGCCAGCAGCCCGTCGGCGGGGGAGTACACAGATACGCAGTATTTT. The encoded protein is CASSPSAGEYTDTQYF.

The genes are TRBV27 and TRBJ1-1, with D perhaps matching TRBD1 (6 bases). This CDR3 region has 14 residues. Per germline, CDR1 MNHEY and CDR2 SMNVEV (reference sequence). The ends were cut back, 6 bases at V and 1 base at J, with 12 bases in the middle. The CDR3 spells CASRRTGTNTEAFF. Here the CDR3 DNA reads TGTGCCAGCAGACGCACAGGGACGAACACTGAAGCTTTCTTT.

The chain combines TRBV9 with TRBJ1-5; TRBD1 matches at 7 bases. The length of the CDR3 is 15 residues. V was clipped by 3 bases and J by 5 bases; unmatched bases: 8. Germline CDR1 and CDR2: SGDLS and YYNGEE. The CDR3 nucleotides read TGTGCCAGCAGCGAGGTTGACAGGGCCGATCAGCCCCAGCATTTT. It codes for CASSEVDRADQPQHF.

CDR3 residues: CASSLGRSGTSGGAGTGELFF. The CDR3 bases are TGTGCCAGCAGCCTGGGACGTTCCGGGACTAGCGGGGGGGCAGGCACCGGGGAGCTGTTTTTT. This sequence joins TRBV13 and TRBJ2-2, with 16 nucleotides matching TRBD2. The CDR3 covers 21 residues. Losses at the gene ends were 5 bases for V and 4 bases for J; bases not matched to a gene: 16. CDR1 and CDR2 from the germline V gene are PRHDT and FYEKMQ (reference sequence).

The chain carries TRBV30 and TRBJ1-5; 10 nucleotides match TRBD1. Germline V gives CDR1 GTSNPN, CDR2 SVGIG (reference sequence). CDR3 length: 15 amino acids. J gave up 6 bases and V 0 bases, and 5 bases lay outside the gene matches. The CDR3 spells CAWSVWTGGAQPQHF. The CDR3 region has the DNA TGTGCCTGGAGTGTTTGGACAGGGGGTGCTCAGCCCCAGCATTTT.

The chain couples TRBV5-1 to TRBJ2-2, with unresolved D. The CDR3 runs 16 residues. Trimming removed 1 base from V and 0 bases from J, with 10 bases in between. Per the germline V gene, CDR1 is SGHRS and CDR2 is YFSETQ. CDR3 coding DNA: TGCGCCAGCAGCTTGTATGGTGGCCCGAACACCGGGGAGCTGTTTTTT. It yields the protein CASSLYGGPNTGELFF.

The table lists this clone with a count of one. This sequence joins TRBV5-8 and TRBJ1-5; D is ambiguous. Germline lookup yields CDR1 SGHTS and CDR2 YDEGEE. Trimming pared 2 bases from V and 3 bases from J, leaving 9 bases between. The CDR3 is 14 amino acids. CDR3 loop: CASSFGGYNQPQHF. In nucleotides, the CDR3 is TGTGCCAGCAGCTTCGGAGGATACAATCAGCCCCAGCATTTT.

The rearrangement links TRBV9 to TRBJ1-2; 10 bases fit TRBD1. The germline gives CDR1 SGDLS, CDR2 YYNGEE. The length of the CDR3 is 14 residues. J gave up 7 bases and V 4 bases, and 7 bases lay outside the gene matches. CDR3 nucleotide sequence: TGTGCCAGCAGCCCCCGGACAGGGGGATTTGGCTACACCTTC. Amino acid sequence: CASSPRTGGFGYTF.

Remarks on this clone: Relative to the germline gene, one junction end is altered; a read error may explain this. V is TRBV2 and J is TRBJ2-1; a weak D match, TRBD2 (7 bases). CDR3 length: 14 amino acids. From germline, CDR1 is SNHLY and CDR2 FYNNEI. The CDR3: CASSEPVGGAYLIF. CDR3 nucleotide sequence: TGTGCCAGCAGTGAGCCTGTTGGGGGGGCCTACTTAATCTTC.

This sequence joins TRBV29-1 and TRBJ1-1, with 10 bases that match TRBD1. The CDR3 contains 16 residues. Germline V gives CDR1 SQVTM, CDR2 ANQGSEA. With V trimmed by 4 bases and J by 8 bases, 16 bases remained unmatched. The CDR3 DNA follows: TGCAGCGTTGTCCCAGGGACAGGGGCCCTGCGGGGCGAAGCTTTCTTT. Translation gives CSVVPGTGALRGEAFF.

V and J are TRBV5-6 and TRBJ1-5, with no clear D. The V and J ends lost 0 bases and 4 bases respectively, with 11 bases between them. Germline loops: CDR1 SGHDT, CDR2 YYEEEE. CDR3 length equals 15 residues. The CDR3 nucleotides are TGTGCCAGCAGCTTGGGTGGTTATAGTAATCAGCCCCAGCATTTT. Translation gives CASSLGGYSNQPQHF.

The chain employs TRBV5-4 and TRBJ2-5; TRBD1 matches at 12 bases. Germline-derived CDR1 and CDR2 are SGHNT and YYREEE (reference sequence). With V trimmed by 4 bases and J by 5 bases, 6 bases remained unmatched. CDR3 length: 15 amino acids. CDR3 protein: CASSPGTGGGETQYF. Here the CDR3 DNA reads TGTGCCAGCAGCCCGGGGACAGGGGGCGGGGAGACCCAGTACTTC.

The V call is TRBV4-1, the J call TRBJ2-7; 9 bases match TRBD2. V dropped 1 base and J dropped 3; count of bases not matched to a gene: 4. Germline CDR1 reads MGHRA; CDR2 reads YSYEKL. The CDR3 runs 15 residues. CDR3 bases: TGCGCCAGCAGCCAAGTGGTAGCGGGGGACTACGAGCAGTACTTC. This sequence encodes CASSQVVAGDYEQYF.

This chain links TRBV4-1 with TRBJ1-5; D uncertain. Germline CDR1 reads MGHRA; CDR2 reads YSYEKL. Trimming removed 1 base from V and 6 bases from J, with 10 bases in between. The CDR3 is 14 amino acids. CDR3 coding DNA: TGCGCCAGCAGCCAAGGAGGTTTGGGTCAGCCCCAGCATTTT. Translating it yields CASSQGGLGQPQHF.

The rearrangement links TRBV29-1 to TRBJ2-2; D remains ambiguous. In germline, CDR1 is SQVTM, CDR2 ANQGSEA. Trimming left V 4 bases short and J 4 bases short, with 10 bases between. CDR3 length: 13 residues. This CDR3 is CSVVGSGTGELFF. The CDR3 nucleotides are TGCAGCGTTGTGGGGTCGGGCACCGGGGAGCTGTTTTTT.

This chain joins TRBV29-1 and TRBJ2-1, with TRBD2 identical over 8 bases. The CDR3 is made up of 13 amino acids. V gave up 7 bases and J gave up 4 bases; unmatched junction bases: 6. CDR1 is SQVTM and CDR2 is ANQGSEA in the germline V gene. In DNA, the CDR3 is TGCAGCGCCCGGGGGGGCGCTTACAATGAGCAGTTCTTC. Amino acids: CSARGGAYNEQFF.

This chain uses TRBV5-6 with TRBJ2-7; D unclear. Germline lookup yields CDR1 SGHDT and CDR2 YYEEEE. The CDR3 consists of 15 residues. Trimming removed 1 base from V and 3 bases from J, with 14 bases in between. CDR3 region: CASSLPLTARYEQYF. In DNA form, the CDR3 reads TGTGCCAGCAGCTTGCCGCTAACAGCTCGCTACGAGCAGTACTTC.

CDR3 DNA: TGTGCCACCAGCCTGGGACCTAACACCGGGGAGCTGTTTTTT. This codes for CATSLGPNTGELFF. The chain recombines TRBV15 with TRBJ2-2; D may match TRBD1 or TRBD2 (5 bases each). Trimming pared 5 bases from V and 2 bases from J, leaving 9 bases between. The CDR3 is made up of 14 amino acids. Germline V gene sequence: CDR1 LNHNV, CDR2 YYDKDF (reference sequence).

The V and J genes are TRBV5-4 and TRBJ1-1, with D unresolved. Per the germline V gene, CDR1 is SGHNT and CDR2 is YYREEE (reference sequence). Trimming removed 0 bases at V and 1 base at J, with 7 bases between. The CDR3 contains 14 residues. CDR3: CASSLGGGNTEAFF. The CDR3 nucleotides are TGTGCCAGCAGCTTGGGGGGAGGGAACACTGAAGCTTTCTTT.

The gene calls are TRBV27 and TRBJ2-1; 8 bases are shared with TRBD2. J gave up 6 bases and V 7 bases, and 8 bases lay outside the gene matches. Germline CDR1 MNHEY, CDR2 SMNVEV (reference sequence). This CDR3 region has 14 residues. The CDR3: CASTLSGGGNEQFF. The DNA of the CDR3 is TGTGCCAGCACACTTTCGGGGGGGGGCAATGAGCAGTTCTTC.

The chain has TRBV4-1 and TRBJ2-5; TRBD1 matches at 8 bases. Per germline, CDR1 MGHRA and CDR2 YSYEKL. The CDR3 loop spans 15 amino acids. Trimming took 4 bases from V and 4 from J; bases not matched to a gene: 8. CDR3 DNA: TGCGCCAGCAGCCGAGACGACAGGGGCCCAGAGACCCAGTACTTC. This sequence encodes CASSRDDRGPETQYF.

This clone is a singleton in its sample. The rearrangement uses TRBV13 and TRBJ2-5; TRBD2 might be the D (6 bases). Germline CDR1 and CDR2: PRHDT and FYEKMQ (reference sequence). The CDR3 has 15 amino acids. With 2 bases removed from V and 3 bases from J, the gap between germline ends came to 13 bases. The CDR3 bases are TGTGCCAGCAGCTTAAGGGCTAGCGTTGAAGAGACCCAGTACTTC. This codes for CASSLRASVEETQYF.

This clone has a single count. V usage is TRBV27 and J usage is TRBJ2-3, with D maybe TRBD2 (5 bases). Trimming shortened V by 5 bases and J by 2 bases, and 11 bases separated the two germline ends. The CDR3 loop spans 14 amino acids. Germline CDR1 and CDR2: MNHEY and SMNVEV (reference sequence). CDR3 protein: CASSPARDTDTQYF. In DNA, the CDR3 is TGTGCCAGCAGTCCTGCTCGGGACACAGATACGCAGTATTTT.

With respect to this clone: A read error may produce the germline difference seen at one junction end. DNA for the CDR3: TGTGCCACCAGCGGAGAAGCCGGGACTAGCGAGTGGAGCACAGATACGCAGTATTTT. It translates to CATSGEAGTSEWSTDTQYF. This sequence joins TRBV15 and TRBJ2-3, with 10 bases aligning to TRBD2. Looked up from germline, CDR1 is LNHNV and CDR2 is YYDKDF (reference sequence). This CDR3 spans 19 amino acids.

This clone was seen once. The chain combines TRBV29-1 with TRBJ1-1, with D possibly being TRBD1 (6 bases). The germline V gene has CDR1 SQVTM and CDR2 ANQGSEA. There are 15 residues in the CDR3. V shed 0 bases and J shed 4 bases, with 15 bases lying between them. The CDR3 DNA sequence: TGCAGCGTTGAAGATCGGGGGGCGGGCGGCACTGAAGCTTTCTTT. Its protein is CSVEDRGAGGTEAFF.

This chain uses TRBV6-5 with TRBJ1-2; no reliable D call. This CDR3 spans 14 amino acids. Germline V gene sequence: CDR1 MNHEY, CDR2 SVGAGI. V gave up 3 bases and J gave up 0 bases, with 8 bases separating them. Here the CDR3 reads CASSYGRANYGYTF. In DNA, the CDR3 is TGTGCCAGCAGTTATGGCAGAGCTAACTATGGCTACACCTTC.

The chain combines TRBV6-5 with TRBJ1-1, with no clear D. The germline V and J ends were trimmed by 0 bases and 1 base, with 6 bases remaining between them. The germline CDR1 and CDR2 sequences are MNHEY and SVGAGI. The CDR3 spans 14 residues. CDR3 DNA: TGTGCCAGCAGTTACTCGGACCCGAACACTGAAGCTTTCTTT. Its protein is CASSYSDPNTEAFF.

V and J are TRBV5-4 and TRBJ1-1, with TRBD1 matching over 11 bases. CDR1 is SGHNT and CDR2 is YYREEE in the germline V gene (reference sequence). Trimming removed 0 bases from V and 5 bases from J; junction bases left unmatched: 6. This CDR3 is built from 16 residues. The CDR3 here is CASSLEPGTGGTEAFF. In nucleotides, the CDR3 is TGTGCCAGCAGCTTGGAACCCGGGACAGGGGGAACTGAAGCTTTCTTT.

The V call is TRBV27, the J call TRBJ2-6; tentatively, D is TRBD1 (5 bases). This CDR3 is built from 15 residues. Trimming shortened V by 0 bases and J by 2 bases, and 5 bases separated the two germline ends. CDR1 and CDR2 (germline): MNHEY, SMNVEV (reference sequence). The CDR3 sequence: CASSLSDTGANVLTF. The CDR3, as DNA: TGTGCCAGCAGTTTATCGGACACTGGGGCCAACGTCCTGACTTTC.